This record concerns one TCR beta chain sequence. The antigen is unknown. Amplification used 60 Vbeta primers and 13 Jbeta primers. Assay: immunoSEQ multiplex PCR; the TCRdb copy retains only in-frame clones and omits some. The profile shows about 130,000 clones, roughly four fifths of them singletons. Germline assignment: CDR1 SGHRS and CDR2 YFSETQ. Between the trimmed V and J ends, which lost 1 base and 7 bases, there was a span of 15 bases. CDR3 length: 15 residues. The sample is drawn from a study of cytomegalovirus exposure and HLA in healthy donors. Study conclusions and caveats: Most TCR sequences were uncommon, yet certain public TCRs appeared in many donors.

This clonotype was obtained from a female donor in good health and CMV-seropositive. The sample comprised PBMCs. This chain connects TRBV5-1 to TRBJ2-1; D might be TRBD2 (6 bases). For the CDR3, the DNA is TGCGCCAGCAGCTTGTCAACGGGAGTACGGAATGAGCAGTTCTTC. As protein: CASSLSTGVRNEQFF.